This entry describes one T cell receptor beta chain. The target antigen is unknown. The data derive from a study of blood T cells in healthy people across ages. Overall study results and limits: Higher diversity, along with more naive CD4+ cells, distinguished long-lived donors from aged donors.

Together with a sample-barcoded 5' primer, a J-beta primer mix was included in a second PCR lasting roughly 6 to 12 cycles. TCRdb reprocessed the 5' RACE reads with MiXCR, giving one entry per CDR3 protein. The sample comprises around 800,000 distinct CDR3 sequences, roughly 25% of which are singletons, and around 3% rests with the top ten. CDR1 and CDR2 from the germline V gene are SNHLY and FYNNEI. The CDR3 is made up of 15 amino acids. V lost 3 bases and J 1 base, leaving 11 bases between the germline ends. Collection of around 10 milliliters of peripheral blood was performed for each donor. The sample was also reused in another study, on T cells of mothers and their children. In that study: Donors comprised three healthy Caucasian mothers plus their six children.

The sequencing sample was made of blood. The source of this sequence is a boy aged 10-17 years in good health. This chain joins TRBV2 and TRBJ2-3, with D perhaps being TRBD1 or TRBD2 (5 bases each). The CDR3 spells CASSERGDGTDTQYF. The CDR3 DNA reads as TGTGCCAGCAGTGAGAGAGGGGATGGCACAGATACGCAGTATTTT.